This T cell receptor beta chain comes out of a study of cytomegalovirus exposure and HLA in healthy donors. Across the study: Falling in the Caucasian-associated ancestry cluster were roughly 80% of around 370 genotyped donors. Study-wide results and limits: In a later analysis, a missense DCLRE1C variant was linked to TCR beta V- and J-gene trimming. The listing of some 170 TCR beta chains classed them as cytomegalovirus-associated.

Primers: 60 Vbeta forward and 13 Jbeta reverse. The table came from immunoSEQ multiplex PCR; TCRdb's copy has only in-frame clones and leaves some out. Here the sample spans about 190,000 clones, about 88% being singletons. Remarks on this clone: The antigen is unknown.

J lost 11 bases, V lost 6 bases, and 4 bases had no gene match. The CDR3 runs to 11 residues. Germline CDR1 reads MNHNS; CDR2 reads SASEGT. Input material: PBMCs. The TCR comes from a woman in her twenties or thirties in good health and CMV-seronegative. The rearrangement uses TRBV6-1 and TRBJ2-1, with TRBD1 matching over 7 bases. The CDR3 protein is CASSTGQQQFF. CDR3 coding DNA: TGTGCCAGCAGCACGGGACAGCAGCAGTTCTTC.